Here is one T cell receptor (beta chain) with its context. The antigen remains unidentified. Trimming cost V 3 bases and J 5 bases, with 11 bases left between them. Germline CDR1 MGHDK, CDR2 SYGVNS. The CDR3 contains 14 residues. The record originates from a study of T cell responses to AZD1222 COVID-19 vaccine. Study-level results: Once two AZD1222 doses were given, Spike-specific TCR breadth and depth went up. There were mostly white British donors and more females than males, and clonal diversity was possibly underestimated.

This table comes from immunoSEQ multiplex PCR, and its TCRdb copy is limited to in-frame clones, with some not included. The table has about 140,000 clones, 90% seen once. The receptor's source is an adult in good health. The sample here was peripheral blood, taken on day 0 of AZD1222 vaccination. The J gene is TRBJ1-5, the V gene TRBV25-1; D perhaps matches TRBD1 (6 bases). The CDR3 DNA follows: TGTGCCAGCAGTGATGAGGCAGGGGATCAGCCCCAGCATTTT. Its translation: CASSDEAGDQPQHF.